Relative to its sample, the clone carrying this TCR beta chain is medium-sized. The antigen is undetermined. This CDR3 comprises 14 residues. Germline V gene lookup returns CDR1 MNHEY and CDR2 SMNVEV (reference sequence). V shed 3 bases and J 0 bases; nucleotides not matched to a gene: 1. The data derive from a study of liver allograft versus peripheral blood T cells. Turning to the study itself: The study compared liver allograft T cell receptor repertoires against peripheral blood repertoires of liver transplant recipients. Overall study findings and caveats: Intragraft T cell receptor repertoires of liver allografts were reported to differ from peripheral blood repertoires.

Via MiXCR, TCRdb re-called the reads, giving one row per CDR3 protein. The sample lists around 10,000 distinct CDR3 sequences, 15% to 20% occurring once. This rearrangement joins TRBV27 to TRBJ2-7; 8 positions match TRBD1. This receptor was obtained from a human patient who had a liver transplant. The graft donor may account for some of the T cells. CDR3 sequence reads: CASSFRGPSYEQYF. The CDR3 bases are TGTGCCAGCAGTTTCAGGGGGCCCTCCTACGAGCAGTACTTC.